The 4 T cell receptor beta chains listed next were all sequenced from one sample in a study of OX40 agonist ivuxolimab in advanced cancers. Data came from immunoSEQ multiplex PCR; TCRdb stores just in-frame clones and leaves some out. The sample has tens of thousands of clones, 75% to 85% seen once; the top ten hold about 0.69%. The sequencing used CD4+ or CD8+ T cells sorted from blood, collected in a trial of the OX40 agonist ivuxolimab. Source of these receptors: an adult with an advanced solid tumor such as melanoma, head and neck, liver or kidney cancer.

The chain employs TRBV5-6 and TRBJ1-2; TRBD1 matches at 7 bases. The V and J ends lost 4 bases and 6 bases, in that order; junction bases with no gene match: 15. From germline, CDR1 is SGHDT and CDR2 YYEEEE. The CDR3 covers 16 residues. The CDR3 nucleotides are TGTGCCAGCAGCCCAAAAACCAACAGGGGCAGGGATGGCTACACCTTC. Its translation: CASSPKTNRGRDGYTF.

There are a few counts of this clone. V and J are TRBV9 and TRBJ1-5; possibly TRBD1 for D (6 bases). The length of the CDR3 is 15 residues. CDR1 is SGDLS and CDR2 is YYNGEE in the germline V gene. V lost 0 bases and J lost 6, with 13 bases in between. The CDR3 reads CASSVGGAAGQPQHF. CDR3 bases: TGTGCCAGCAGCGTAGGGGGGGCAGCTGGTCAGCCCCAGCATTTT.

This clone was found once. The CDR3 DNA reads TGTGCCAGCAGCCTACATTGGACAGAACAGGCAACTAATGAAAAACTGTTTTTT. Translated, it gives CASSLHWTEQATNEKLFF. V and J are TRBV7-8 and TRBJ1-4; D perhaps matches TRBD1 (6 bases). The V and J ends lost 5 bases and 0 bases respectively, with 19 bases between them. CDR1 is SGHVS, CDR2 FQNEAQ, per germline. The CDR3 has 18 residues.

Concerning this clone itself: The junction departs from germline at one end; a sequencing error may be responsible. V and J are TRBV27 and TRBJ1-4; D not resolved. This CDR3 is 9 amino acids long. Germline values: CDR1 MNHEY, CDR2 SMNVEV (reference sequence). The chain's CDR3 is CASRGIQLF. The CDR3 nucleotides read TGTGCCAGCAGAGGGATACAACTTTTT.